The sequence of this TCR beta chain was determined in a study of blood T cell repertoires in COVID-19 (dated by TCRdb to about 2020). For context, the study as a whole: The collaborator samples originated in the United States, Italy and Spain and spanned the acute and convalescent phases of COVID-19. The material from the prospective study consisted of cDNA or gDNA derived from T cells, B-cell-depleted T cells, or PBMCs. Subjects who had been exposed to COVID-19, were actively infected with it, or had recovered from it provided the deeply sampled blood TCRbeta repertoires that made up the dataset. A freely available public database, intended as a resource for researchers studying the immune response to SARS-CoV-2, is where the repertoires were released. Samples came from the ongoing ImmuneRACE study (first 160 participants) plus 1,254 subjects from 6 global collaborators. Nearly every sample came with metadata listing a de-identified subject ID, COVID-19 status, age in years and sex. Where HLA class I and class II types were available, the types were taken from metadata supplied by the sample provider, not from assay-based typing.

This clone was seen a handful of times. Its antigen is still unknown. No clone much larger than this one lies a single base away; base qualities are absent. TCRbeta CDR3 regions were amplified from genomic DNA by means of the immunoSEQ Assay, a bias-controlled multiplex PCR. As for the original processing: The number of nucleated cells in each sample was estimated by amplification of reference gene primers within the assay. To quantify the absolute abundance of each unique TCRbeta CDR3 rearrangement, sequence reads were collapsed and filtered. For each sample, productive Simpson clonality was calculated as the square root of Simpson's diversity index across productive rearrangements. The table comes from immuneACCESS by way of TCRdb, which keeps in-frame sequences with V and J called. Part of the clones is missing from these tables; in studies checked, under half for an unresolved V gene and the rest for unknown reasons. V and J calls plus clone size are reproduced from that table; the DNA served to infer D and trimming. This sample has about 140,000 clones in its table, and less than 90% of those were observed once. The top ten constitute over 2% of the sample.

Taken from the germline V gene, the CDR1 and CDR2 loops are KGHSH and LQKENI. There are 17 amino acids in the CDR3, from cysteine to phenylalanine inclusive. Solely the CDR3 DNA is kept, with 51 bases framed from the first base. For this chain, trimming is 4 bases at the V end and 8 bases at the J end, and the number of junction bases without a gene match is 11. Beyond this particular receptor, the publication reports: Clinical and demographic metadata were provided uncurated, with the amount varying by source and participant.

One collaborating source in Seattle enrolled patients during active infection and followed them longitudinally through the course of disease. Whole blood was collected in K2EDTA tubes by collaborating institutions according to the institutions' own protocols. For TCRbeta analysis, collaborators shipped samples in one of three forms: frozen whole blood, isolated PBMCs, or DNA extracted from either of those sample types. Specimen: peripheral blood. Recombination connected TRBV18 to TRBJ1-6, and TRBD1 aligns with 10 junction nucleotides. The sequence was collected from a human donor with COVID-19, enrolled during active disease. The donor label of this sample is uncertain. The CDR3 amino acid sequence is: CASSLNAGTGADSPLHF. Here is the DNA: TGTGCCAGCTCACTGAACGCCGGGACAGGGGCCGATTCACCCCTCCACTTT.